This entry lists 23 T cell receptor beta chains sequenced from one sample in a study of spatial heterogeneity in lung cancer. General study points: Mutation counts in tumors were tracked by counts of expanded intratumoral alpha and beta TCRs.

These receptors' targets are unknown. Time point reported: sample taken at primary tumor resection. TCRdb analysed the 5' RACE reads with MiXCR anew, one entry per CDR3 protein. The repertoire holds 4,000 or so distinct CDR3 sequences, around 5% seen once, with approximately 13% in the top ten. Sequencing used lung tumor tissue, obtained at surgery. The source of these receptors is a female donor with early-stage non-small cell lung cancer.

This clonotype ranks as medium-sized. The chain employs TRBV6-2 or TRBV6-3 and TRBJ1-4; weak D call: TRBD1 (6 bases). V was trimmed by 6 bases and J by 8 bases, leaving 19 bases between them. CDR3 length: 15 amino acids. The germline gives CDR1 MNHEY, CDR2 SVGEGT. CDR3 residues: CASRPTGIVPEKLFF. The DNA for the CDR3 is TGTGCCAGCAGGCCTACAGGGATCGTCCCGGAAAAACTGTTTTTT.

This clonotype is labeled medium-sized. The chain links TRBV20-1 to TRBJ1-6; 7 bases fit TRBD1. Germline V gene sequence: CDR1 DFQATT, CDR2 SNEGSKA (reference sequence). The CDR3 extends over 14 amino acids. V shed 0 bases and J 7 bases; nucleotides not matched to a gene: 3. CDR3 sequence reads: CSARDRDSNSPLHF. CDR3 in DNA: TGCAGTGCTAGAGATAGGGACAGCAATTCACCCCTCCACTTT.

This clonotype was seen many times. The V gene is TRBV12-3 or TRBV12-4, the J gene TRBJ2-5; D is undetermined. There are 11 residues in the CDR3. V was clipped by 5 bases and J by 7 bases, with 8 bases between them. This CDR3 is CASSLGGTQYF. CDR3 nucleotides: TGTGCCAGCAGTCTAGGCGGGACCCAGTACTTC.

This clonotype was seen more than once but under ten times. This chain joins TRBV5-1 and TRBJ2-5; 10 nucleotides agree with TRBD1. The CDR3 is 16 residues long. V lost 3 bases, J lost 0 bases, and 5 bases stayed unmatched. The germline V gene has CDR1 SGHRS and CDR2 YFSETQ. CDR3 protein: CASSSGQGSNQETQYF. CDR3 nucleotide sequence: TGCGCCAGCAGCTCGGGACAGGGGTCAAACCAAGAGACCCAGTACTTC. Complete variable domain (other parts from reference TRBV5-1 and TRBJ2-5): KAGVTQTPRYLIKTRGQQVTLSCSPISGHRSVSWYQQTPGQGLQFLFEYFSETQRNKGNFPGRFSGRQFSNSRSEMNVSTLELGDSALYLCASSSGQGSNQETQYFGPGTRLLVL.

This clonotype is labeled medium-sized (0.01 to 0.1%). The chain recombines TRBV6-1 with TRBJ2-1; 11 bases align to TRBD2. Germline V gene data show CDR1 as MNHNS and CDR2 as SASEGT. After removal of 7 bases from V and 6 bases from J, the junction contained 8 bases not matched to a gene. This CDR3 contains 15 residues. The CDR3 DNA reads TGTGCCAGCACCCGGACTAGCGGGCTCCTCAATGAGCAGTTCTTC. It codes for CASTRTSGLLNEQFF.

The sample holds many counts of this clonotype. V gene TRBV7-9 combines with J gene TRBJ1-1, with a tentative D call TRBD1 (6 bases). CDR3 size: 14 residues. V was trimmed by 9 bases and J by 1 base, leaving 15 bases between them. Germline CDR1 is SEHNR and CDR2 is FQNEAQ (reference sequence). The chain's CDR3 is CASSLRGQNTEAFF. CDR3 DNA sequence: TGTGCCAGTAGCCTTCGGGGGCAGAACACTGAAGCTTTCTTT.

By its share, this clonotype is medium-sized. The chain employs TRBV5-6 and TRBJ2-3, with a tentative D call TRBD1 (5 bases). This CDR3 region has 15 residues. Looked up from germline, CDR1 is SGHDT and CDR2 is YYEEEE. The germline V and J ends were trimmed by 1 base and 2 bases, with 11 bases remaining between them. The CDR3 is CASSLLQAPTDTQYF. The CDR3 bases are TGTGCCAGCAGCTTGTTACAGGCCCCCACAGATACGCAGTATTTT.

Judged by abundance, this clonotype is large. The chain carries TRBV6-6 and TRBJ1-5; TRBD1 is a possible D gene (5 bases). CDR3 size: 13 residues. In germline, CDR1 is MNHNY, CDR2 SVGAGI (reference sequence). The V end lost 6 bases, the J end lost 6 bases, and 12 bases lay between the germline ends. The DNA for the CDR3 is TGTGCCAGCAGCTTCGGGGGGTTTCAGCCCCAGCATTTT. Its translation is CASSFGGFQPQHF.

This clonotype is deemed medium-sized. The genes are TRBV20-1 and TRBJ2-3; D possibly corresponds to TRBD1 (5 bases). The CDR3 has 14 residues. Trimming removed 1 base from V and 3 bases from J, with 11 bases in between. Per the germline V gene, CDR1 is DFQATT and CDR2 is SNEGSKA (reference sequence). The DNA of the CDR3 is TGCAGTGCTAGAGTTGGGAAGGGGACAGATACGCAGTATTTT. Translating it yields CSARVGKGTDTQYF.

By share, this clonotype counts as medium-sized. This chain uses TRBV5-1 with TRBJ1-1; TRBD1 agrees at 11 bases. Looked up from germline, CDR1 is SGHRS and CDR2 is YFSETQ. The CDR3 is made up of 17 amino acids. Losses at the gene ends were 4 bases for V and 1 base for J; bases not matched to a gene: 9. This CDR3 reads CASSAGQGAGTNTEAFF. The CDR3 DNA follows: TGCGCCAGCAGCGCCGGACAGGGGGCGGGAACGAACACTGAAGCTTTCTTT.

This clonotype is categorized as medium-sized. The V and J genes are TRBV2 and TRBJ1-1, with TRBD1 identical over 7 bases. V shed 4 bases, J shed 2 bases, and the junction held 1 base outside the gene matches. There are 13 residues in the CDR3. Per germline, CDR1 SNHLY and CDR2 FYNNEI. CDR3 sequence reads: CASSGQGNTEAFF. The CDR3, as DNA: TGTGCCAGCAGTGGACAGGGTAACACTGAAGCTTTCTTT.

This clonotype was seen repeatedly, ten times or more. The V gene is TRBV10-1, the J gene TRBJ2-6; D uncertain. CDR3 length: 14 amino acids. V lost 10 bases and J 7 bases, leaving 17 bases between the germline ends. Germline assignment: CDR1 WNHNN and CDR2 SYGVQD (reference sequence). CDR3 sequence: CAIYHRAFANVLTF. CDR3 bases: TGCGCCATCTACCACCGGGCCTTCGCCAACGTCCTGACTTTC.

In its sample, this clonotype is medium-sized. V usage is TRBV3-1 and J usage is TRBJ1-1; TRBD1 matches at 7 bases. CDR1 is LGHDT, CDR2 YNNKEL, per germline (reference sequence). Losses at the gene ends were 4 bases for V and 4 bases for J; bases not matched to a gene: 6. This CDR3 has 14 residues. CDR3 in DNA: TGTGCCAGCAGCCGAGATTCAGGGGGCACTGAAGCTTTCTTT. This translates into CASSRDSGGTEAFF.

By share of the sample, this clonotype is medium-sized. CDR3 residues: CASSLDREEEELFF. As DNA, the CDR3 is TGCGCCAGCAGCTTGGACAGGGAGGAGGAGGAGCTGTTTTTT. The V gene is TRBV5-1, the J gene TRBJ2-2; D possibly uses TRBD1 or TRBD2 (6 bases each). The CDR3 spans 14 residues. Germline CDR1 and CDR2: SGHRS and YFSETQ. Trimming removed 0 bases from V and 10 bases from J, with 13 bases in between. Using reference TRBV5-1 and TRBJ2-2 for the parts outside the CDR3, the full variable domain is KAGVTQTPRYLIKTRGQQVTLSCSPISGHRSVSWYQQTPGQGLQFLFEYFSETQRNKGNFPGRFSGRQFSNSRSEMNVSTLELGDSALYLCASSLDREEEELFFGEGSRLTVL.

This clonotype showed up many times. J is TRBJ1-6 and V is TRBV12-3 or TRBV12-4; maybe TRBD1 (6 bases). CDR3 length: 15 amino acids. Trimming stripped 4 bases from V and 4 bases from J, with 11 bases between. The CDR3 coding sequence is TGTGCCAGCAGTTCCGGGACATCGTATAATTCACCCCTCCACTTT. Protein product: CASSSGTSYNSPLHF.

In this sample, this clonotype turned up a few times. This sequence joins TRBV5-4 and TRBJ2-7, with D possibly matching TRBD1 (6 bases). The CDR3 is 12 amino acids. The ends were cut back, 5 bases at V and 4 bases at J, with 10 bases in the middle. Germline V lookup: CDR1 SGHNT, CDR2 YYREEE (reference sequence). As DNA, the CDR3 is TGTGCCAGCAGTAGAGGGGGATACGAGCAGTACTTC. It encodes CASSRGGYEQYF. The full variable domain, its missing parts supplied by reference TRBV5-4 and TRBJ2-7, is ETGVTQSPTHLIKTRGQQVTLRCSSQSGHNTVSWYQQALGQGPQFIFQYYREEENGRGNFPPRFSGLQFPNYSSELNVNALELDDSALYLCASSRGGYEQYFGPGTRLTVT.

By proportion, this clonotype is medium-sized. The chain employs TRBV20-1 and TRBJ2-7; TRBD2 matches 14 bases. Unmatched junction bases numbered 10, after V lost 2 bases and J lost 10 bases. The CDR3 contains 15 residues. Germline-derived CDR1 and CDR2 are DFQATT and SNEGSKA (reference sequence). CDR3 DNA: TGCAGTGCTAGAAGGGGACTAGCGGGAGTAAAAAGTCAGTACTTC. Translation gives CSARRGLAGVKSQYF.

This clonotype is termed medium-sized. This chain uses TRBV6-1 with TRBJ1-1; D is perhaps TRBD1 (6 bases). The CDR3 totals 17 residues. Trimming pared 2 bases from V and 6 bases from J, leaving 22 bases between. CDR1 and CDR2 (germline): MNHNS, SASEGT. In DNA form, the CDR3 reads TGTGCCAGCAGTGAATACCAACAGGGTCCCCCGGGGGCTGAAGCTTTCTTT. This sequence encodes CASSEYQQGPPGAEAFF.

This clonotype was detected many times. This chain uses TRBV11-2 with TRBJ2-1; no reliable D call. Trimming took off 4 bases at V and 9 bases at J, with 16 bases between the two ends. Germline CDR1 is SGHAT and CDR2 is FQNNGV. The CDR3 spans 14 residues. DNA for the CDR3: TGTGCCAGCAGCTCTCCTAGTATGCCTGGTGAGCAGTTCTTC. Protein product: CASSSPSMPGEQFF.

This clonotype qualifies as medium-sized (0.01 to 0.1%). CDR3 sequence (DNA): TGCGCCAGCAGCCAAGATTACGGCGGGTCTACCTTAGAGACCCAGTACTTC. Translated: CASSQDYGGSTLETQYF. This sequence joins TRBV4-1 and TRBJ2-5; D perhaps matches TRBD2 (5 bases). Trimming removed 0 bases at V and 4 bases at J, with 18 bases between. The CDR3 contains 17 residues. Germline V CDR1 and CDR2: MGHRA, YSYEKL.

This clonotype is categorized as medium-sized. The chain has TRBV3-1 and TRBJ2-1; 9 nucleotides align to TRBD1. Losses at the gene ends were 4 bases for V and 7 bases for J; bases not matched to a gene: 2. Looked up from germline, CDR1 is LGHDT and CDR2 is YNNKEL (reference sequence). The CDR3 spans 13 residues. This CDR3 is CASSLGQGNEQFF. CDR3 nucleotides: TGTGCCAGCAGCCTCGGACAGGGGAATGAGCAGTTCTTC.

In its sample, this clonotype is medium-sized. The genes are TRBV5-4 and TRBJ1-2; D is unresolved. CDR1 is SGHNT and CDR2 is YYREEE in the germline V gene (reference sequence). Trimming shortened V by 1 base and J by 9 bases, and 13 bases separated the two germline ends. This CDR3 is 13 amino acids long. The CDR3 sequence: CASSLIGQVRYTF. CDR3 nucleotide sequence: TGTGCCAGCAGCTTGATTGGGCAGGTGCGCTACACCTTC.

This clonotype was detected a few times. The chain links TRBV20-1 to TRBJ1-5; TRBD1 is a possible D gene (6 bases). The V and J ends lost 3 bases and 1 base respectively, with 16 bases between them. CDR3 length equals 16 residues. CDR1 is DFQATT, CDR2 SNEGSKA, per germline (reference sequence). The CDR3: CSASAGGGSSNQPQHF. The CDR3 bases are TGCAGTGCTAGTGCCGGGGGCGGATCGAGCAATCAGCCCCAGCATTTT.